The sequence of this T cell receptor beta chain was determined in a study of cytomegalovirus exposure and HLA in healthy donors. Background on the study: Previous work identified 120 million or so unique TCR beta sequences from some 170 million T cells.

Study observations and caveats: Reported performance of the classifier showed diagnosis of cytomegalovirus status with high specificity and sensitivity. It was approximately 150 TCR beta chains that were listed as cytomegalovirus-associated.

Trimming stripped 4 bases from V and 5 bases from J, with 17 bases between. The CDR3 runs 15 residues. Germline V lookup: CDR1 SNHLY, CDR2 FYNNEI. A few counts support this clone. Antigen unknown. The PCR was carried out with 60 Vbeta primers and 13 Jbeta primers. Only in-frame clones appear in the TCRdb table, and some are missing; sequencing was by immunoSEQ multiplex PCR. The table records approximately 160,000 clones, approximately 84% of them present only once. Source material: PBMCs. This receptor was obtained from a boy between 2 and 15 years old in good health and CMV-seronegative. The chain employs TRBV2 and TRBJ2-5, with D possibly TRBD1 on 6 matching bases. The CDR3 loop reads CASSGVGYRAETQYF. CDR3 in DNA: TGTGCCAGCAGTGGAGTGGGGTACAGGGCCGAGACCCAGTACTTC.